This T cell receptor beta chain comes out of a study of T cell repertoires in cytomegalovirus infection. Trimming pared 10 bases from V and 4 bases from J, leaving 17 bases between. The CDR3 extends over 14 amino acids. Germline V gene sequence: CDR1 SGHVT, CDR2 SQSDAQ. Comments on this clonotype: Its antigen is currently unknown.

TCRdb independently ran MiXCR on the reads; one entry per CDR3 protein. Of 900,000 to 950,000 distinct CDR3 sequences in the sample, about 33% were seen once. V and J are TRBV7-4 and TRBJ1-3; D possibly corresponds to TRBD1 (6 bases). Here the sequenced sample was cultured CD8+ T cells from PBMCs, taken from culture after CMV antigen stimulation. This clonotype was sampled from a human donor in good health (CMV status not recorded). Some clones in this sample may be carry-over from other donors' samples. The CDR3 region has the DNA TGTGCCACCCAGATGGGCAGGGGCGGAAACACCATATATTTT. Its protein product is CATQMGRGGNTIYF.